The clone carrying this TCR beta chain was observed a handful of times. As yet, its antigen is unknown. Library construction for TCR beta used iRepertoire HTBI primers and Arm-PCR of CDR3 regions. TCRdb analysed the multiplex PCR reads with MiXCR anew, one entry per CDR3 protein. The table has more than 450,000 distinct CDR3 sequences, 12% seen once. This sample stems from a study of regulatory T cells in long-lasting Graves disease. Time point of the sample: newly diagnosed GD, antithyroid drugs for less than 3 months. Extracted PBMC RNA gave rise to the TCR library. Germline CDR1 is MNHEY and CDR2 is SVGEGT. V was pared by 6 bases and J by 5 bases, with 13 bases of the junction left unmatched. The CDR3 length is 16 residues. Findings and caveats of the study: Persistent cases favored TRBV28, TRBJ1-2 and TRBJ2-5.

The sample also formed part of further work on T cells in Graves' hyperthyroidism and ophthalmopathy.

The material was peripheral blood mononuclear cells (PBMCs), obtained at new diagnosis, from a patient treated with antithyroid drugs. The source of this sequence is a woman aged 30 to 39 with Graves disease. This sequence joins TRBV6-2 or TRBV6-3 and TRBJ2-7, with TRBD2 matching over 10 bases. CDR3 nucleotides: TGTGCCAGCAGCCCCTGGATAATAGCGGGAGGAAACGAGCAGTACTTC. As protein: CASSPWIIAGGNEQYF.